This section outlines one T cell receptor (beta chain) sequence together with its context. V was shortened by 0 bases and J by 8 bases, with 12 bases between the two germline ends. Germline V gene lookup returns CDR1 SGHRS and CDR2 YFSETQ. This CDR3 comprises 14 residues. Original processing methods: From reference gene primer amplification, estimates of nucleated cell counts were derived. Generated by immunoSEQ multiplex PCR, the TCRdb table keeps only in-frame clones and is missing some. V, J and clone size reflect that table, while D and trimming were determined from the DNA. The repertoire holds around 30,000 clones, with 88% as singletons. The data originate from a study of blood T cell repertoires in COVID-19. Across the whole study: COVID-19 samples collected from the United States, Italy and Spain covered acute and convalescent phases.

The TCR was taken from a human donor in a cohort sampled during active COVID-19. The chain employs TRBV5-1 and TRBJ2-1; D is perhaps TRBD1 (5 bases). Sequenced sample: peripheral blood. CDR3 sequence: CASSLEGARDEQFF. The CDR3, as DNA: TGCGCCAGCAGCTTGGAAGGGGCGAGAGATGAGCAGTTCTTC.